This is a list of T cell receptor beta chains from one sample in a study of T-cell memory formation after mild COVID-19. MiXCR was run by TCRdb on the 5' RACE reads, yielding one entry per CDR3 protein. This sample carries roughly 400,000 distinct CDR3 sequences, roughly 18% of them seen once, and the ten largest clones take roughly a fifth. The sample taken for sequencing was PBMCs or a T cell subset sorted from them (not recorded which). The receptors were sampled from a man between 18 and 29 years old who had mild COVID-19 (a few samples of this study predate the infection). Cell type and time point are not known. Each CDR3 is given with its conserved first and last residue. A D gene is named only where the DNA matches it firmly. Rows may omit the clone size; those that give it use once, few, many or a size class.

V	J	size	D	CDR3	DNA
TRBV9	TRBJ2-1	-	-	CASSATSQVQFF	TGTGCCAGCAGCGCTACTAGTCAGGTGCAGTTCTTC
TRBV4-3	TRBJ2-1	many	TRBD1	CASSQTTGVTDEQFF	TGCGCCAGCAGCCAGACGACAGGGGTAACTGATGAGCAGTTCTTC
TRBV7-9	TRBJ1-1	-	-	CASSLAHTEAFF	TGTGCCAGCAGCTTAGCTCACACTGAAGCTTTCTTT
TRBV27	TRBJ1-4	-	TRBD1	CASSLHRGSNEKLFF	TGTGCCAGCAGTTTACACAGGGGCTCTAATGAAAAACTGTTTTTT
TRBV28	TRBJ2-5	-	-	CASRETTDRETQYF	TGTGCCAGCAGGGAAACGACGGACCGGGAGACCCAGTACTTC
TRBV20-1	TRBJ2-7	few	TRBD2	CSASPGTSGGSSYEQYF	TGCAGTGCTTCTCCCGGGACTAGCGGGGGGAGCTCCTACGAGCAGTACTTC
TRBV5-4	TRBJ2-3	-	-	CASSSRNTDTQYF	TGTGCCAGCAGCTCACGGAACACAGATACGCAGTATTTT
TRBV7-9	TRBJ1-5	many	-	CASSEGSQPQHF	TGTGCCAGCAGCGAGGGTTCCCAGCCCCAGCATTTT
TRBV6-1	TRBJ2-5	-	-	CASWGEETQYF	TGTGCCTCTTGGGGGGAAGAGACCCAGTACTTC
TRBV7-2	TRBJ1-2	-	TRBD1	CASSLGSGTGSHGYTF	TGTGCCAGCAGCTTAGGGTCCGGGACAGGGAGCCATGGCTACACCTTC
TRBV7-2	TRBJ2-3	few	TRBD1	CASSFRTGDPDTQYF	TGTGCCAGCAGCTTTCGGACAGGGGACCCAGATACGCAGTATTTT